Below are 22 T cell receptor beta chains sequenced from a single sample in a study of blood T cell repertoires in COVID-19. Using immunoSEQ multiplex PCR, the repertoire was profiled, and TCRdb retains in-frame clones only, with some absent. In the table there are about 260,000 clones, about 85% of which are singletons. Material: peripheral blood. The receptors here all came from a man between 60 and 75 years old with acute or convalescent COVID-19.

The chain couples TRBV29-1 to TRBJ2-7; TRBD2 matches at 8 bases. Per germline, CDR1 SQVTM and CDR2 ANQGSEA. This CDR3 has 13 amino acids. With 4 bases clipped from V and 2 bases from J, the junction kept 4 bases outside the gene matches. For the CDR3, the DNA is TGCAGCGTTGCCGGTAGCGGGACCTACGAGCAGTACTTC. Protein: CSVAGSGTYEQYF.

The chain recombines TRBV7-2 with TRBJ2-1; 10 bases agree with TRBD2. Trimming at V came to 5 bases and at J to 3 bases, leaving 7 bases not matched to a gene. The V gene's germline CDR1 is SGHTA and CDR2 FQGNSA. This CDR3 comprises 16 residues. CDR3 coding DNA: TGTGCCAGCAGCCCCTGGACTAGCGGACTCTACAATGAGCAGTTCTTC. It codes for CASSPWTSGLYNEQFF.

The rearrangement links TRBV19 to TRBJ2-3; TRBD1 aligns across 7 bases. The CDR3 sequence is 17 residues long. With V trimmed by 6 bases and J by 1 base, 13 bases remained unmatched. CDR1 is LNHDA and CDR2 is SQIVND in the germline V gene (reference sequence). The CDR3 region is CASSPGQLSVGTDTQYF. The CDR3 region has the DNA TGTGCCAGTAGCCCGGGACAGTTGTCGGTCGGCACAGATACGCAGTATTTT. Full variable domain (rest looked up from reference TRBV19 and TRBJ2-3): DGGITQSPKYLFRKEGQNVTLSCEQNLNHDAMYWYRQDPGQGLRLIYYSQIVNDFQKGDIAEGYSVSREKKESFPLTVTSAQKNPTAFYLCASSPGQLSVGTDTQYFGPGTRLTVL.

CDR3 in amino acids: CASMARTGLLNTEAFF. The CDR3 DNA is TGTGCCAGTATGGCTAGGACAGGACTTTTGAACACTGAAGCTTTCTTT. V and J are TRBV19 and TRBJ1-1, with 7 bases lining up with TRBD1. There are 16 residues in the CDR3. The J segment lost 0 bases and the V segment lost 7 bases, leaving 11 bases of the junction unmatched. Germline loops: CDR1 LNHDA, CDR2 SQIVND (reference sequence).

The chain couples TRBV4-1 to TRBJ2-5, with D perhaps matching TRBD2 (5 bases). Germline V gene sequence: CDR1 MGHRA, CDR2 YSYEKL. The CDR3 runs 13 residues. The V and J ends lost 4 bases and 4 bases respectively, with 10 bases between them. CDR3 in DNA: TGCGCCAGCAGCCTTCGTGAGGGAGAGACCCAGTACTTC. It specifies CASSLREGETQYF.

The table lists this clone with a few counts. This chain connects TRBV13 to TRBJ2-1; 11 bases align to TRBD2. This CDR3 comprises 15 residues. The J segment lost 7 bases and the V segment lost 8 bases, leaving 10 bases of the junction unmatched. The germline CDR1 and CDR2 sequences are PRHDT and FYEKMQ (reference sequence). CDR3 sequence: CASHYYSGRANEQFF. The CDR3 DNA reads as TGTGCCAGCCACTACTATAGCGGGAGGGCGAATGAGCAGTTCTTC.

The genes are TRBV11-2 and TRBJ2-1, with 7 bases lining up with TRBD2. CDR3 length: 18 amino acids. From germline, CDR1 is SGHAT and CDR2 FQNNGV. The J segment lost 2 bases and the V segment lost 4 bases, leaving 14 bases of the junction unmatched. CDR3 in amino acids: CASSSHLGLAETYNEQFF. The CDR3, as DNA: TGTGCCAGCAGCTCCCACCTCGGGCTAGCGGAAACCTACAATGAGCAGTTCTTC. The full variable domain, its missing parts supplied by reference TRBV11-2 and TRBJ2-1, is EAGVAQSPRYKIIEKRQSVAFWCNPISGHATLYWYQQILGQGPKLLIQFQNNGVVDDSQLPKDRFSAERLKGVDSTLKIQPAKLEDSAVYLCASSSHLGLAETYNEQFFGPGTRLTVL.

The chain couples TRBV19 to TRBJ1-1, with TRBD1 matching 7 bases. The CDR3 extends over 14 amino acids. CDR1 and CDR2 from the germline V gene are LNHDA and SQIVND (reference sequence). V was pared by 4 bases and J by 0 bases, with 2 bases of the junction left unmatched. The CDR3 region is CASSKTGMNTEAFF. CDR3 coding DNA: TGTGCCAGTAGTAAGACAGGGATGAACACTGAAGCTTTCTTT.

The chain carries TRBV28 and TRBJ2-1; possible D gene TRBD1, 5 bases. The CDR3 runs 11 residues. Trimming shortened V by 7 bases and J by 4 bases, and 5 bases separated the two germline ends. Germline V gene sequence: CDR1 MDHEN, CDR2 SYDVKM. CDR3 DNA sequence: TGTGCCAGCAAGGGGTACAATGAGCAGTTCTTC. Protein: CASKGYNEQFF. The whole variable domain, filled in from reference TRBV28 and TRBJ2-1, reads DVKVTQSSRYLVKRTGEKVFLECVQDMDHENMFWYRQDPGLGLRLIYFSYDVKMKEKGDIPEGYSVSREKKERFSLILESASTNQTSMYLCASKGYNEQFFGPGTRLTVL.

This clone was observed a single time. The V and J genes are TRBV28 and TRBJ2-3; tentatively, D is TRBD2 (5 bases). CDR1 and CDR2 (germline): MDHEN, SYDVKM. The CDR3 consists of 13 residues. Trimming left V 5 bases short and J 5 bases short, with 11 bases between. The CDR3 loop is CASSPPGIDTQYF. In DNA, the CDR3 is TGTGCCAGCAGTCCACCCGGGATAGATACGCAGTATTTT.

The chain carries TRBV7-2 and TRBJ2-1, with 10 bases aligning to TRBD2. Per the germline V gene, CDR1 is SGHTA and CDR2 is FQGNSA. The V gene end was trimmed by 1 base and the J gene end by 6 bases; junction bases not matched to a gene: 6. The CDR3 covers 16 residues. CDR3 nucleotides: TGTGCCAGCAGCTTAGGTCCAGCGGGAGGGTTCAATGAGCAGTTCTTC. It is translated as CASSLGPAGGFNEQFF.

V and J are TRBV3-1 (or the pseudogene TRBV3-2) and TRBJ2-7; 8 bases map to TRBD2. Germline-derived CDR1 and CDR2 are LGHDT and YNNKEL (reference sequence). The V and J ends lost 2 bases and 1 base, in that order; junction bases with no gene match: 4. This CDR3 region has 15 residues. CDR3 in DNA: TGTGCCAGCAGCCAACAAGCGGGAGCATCCTACGAGCAGTACTTC. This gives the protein CASSQQAGASYEQYF.

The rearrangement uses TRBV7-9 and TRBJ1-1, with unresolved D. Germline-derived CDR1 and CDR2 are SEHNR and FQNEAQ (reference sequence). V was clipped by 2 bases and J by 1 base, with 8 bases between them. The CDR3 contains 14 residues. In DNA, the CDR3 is TGTGCCAGCAGCTTAAGGCCAGGGAACACTGAAGCTTTCTTT. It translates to CASSLRPGNTEAFF.

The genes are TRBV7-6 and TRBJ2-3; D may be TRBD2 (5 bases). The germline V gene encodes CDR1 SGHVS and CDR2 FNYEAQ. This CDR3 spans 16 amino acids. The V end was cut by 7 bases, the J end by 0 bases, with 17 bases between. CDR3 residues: CASTLAAATSTDTQYF. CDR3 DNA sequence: TGTGCCAGCACCCTGGCAGCGGCGACTAGCACAGATACGCAGTATTTT.

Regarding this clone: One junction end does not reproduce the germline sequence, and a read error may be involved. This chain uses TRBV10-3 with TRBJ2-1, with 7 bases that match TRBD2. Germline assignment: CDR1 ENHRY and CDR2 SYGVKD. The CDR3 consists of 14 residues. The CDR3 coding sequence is TGTGCCATCAGTCCTCCTGGGGGGGTCGGTGAGCGGGTCTTC. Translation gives CAISPPGGVGERVF.

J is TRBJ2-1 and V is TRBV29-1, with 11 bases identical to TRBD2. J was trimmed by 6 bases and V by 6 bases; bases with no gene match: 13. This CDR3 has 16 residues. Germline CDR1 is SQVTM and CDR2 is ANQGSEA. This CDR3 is CSVRRPLAGGTNEQFF. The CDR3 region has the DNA TGCAGCGTCCGCCGACCTCTAGCGGGAGGTACCAATGAGCAGTTCTTC.

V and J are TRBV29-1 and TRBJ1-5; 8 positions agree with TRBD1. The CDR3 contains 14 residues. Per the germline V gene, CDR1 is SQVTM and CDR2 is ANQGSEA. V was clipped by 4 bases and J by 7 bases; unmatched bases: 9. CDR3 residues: CSVAIGQGAQPQHF. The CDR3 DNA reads TGCAGCGTTGCGATCGGGCAGGGGGCCCAGCCCCAGCATTTT.

In nucleotides, the CDR3 is TGTGCCAGCAGTGACGTAGGGGGAGCAGATACGCAGTATTTT. Translated: CASSDVGGADTQYF. The chain employs TRBV25-1 and TRBJ2-3, with D maybe TRBD1 (6 bases). Deletions cut 3 bases from V and 4 bases from J, with 11 bases between. CDR3 length equals 14 residues. Per the germline V gene, CDR1 is MGHDK and CDR2 is SYGVNS.

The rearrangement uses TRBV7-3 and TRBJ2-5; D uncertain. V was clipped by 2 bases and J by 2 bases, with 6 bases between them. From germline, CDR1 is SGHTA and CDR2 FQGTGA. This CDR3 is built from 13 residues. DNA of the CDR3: TGTGCCAGCAGCTTAGTGCGACAAGAGACCCAGTACTTC. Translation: CASSLVRQETQYF.

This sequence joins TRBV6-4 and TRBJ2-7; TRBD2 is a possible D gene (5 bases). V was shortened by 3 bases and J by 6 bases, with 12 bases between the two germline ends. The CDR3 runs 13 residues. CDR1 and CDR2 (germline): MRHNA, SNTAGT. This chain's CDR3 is CASSEKPGTEQYF. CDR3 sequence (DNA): TGTGCCAGCAGTGAAAAACCGGGAACCGAGCAGTACTTC.

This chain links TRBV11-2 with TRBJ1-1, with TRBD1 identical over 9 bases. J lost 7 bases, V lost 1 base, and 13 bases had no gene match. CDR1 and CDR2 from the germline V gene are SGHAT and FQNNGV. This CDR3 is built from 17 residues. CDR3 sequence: CASSLGLRDRVRFEAFF. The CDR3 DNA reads TGTGCCAGCAGCTTAGGCCTACGGGACAGGGTACGATTTGAAGCTTTCTTT.

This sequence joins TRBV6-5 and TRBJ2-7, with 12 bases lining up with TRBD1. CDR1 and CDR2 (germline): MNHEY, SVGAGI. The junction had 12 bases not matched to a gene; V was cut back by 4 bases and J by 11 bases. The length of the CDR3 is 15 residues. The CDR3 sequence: CASSWSGTGGASEYF. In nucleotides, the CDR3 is TGTGCCAGCAGTTGGTCCGGGACAGGGGGCGCTTCCGAGTACTTC.